The T cell receptor (beta chain) under discussion was sequenced for a study of blood T cell repertoires in COVID-19. Study-level background: T cells, B-cell-depleted T cells, or PBMCs provided the cDNA or gDNA that served as material.

TCRdb keeps only in-frame clones here, not all; method: immunoSEQ multiplex PCR. This sample has approximately 27,000 clones, with 89% found just once. V was pared by 5 bases and J by 0 bases, with 7 bases of the junction left unmatched. Germline-derived CDR1 and CDR2 are SGHVS and FQNEAQ. The CDR3 length is 16 residues. The sample consisted of peripheral blood. The origin of this receptor is a human donor with acute or convalescent COVID-19. The donor label of this sample is uncertain. The chain uses TRBV7-8 and TRBJ2-1; the match to TRBD2 covers 7 bases. The CDR3, as DNA: TGTGCCAGCAGCCGGGGAGGGAGTCGCTCCTACAATGAGCAGTTCTTC. Translating gives CASSRGGSRSYNEQFF.